The 18 T cell receptor beta chains given below trace back to one sample, sequenced in a study of blood T cell repertoires in COVID-19. The method was immunoSEQ multiplex PCR; TCRdb's version includes in-frame clones alone and lacks a portion of them. The sample lists around 160,000 clones, 75% to 80% seen once, with about 14% in the top ten. Sample: peripheral blood. The origin of the receptors is a woman of 80 years or more with acute or convalescent COVID-19.

The chain carries TRBV7-2 and TRBJ2-5, with a weak D call TRBD1 (6 bases). V lost 5 bases to trimming and J lost 2 bases, with 12 bases between them. The CDR3 is 14 residues long. The germline V gene encodes CDR1 SGHTA and CDR2 FQGNSA. CDR3 amino acids: CASSGGGRQETQYF. CDR3 sequence (DNA): TGTGCCAGCAGCGGGGGCGGACGACAAGAGACCCAGTACTTC.

V and J are TRBV20-1 and TRBJ1-5; 9 nucleotides agree with TRBD1. J lost 3 bases, V lost 3 bases, and 6 bases had no gene match. The CDR3 spans 15 residues. Germline CDR1 DFQATT, CDR2 SNEGSKA (reference sequence). CDR3 sequence (DNA): TGCAGTGCTAGTGACAACAGGGGGCCCAATCAGCCCCAGCATTTT. This gives the protein CSASDNRGPNQPQHF.

This clone was recorded only once. This chain connects TRBV29-1 to TRBJ1-1; maybe TRBD1 (6 bases). This CDR3 is built from 13 residues. Germline V gene data show CDR1 as SQVTM and CDR2 as ANQGSEA. V gave up 4 bases and J gave up 0 bases, with 9 bases separating them. The CDR3 DNA is TGCAGCGTTGGGACAGCGTTGAACACTGAAGCTTTCTTT. Its translation: CSVGTALNTEAFF.

The chain links TRBV5-1 to TRBJ2-5, with 7 positions matching TRBD1. CDR3 length: 15 amino acids. The germline gives CDR1 SGHRS, CDR2 YFSETQ. V lost 2 bases to trimming and J lost 5 bases; unmatched junction nucleotides: 9. The CDR3 protein is CASSFTGELRETQYF. In nucleotides, the CDR3 is TGCGCCAGCAGCTTCACAGGGGAACTCCGGGAGACCCAGTACTTC.

The J gene is TRBJ1-4, the V gene TRBV9, with a weak D call TRBD1 (5 bases). The CDR3 length is 15 residues. Trimming removed 1 base from V and 8 bases from J, with 15 bases in between. Germline V lookup: CDR1 SGDLS, CDR2 YYNGEE. This CDR3 is CASSVRSRGGEKLFF. CDR3 nucleotides: TGTGCCAGCAGCGTAAGGAGTAGGGGAGGGGAAAAACTGTTTTTT.

This rearrangement joins TRBV4-1 to TRBJ1-4; perhaps TRBD1 as D (5 bases). The CDR3 loop spans 20 amino acids. The V end was cut by 4 bases, the J end by 0 bases, with 24 bases between. Germline V gene lookup returns CDR1 MGHRA and CDR2 YSYEKL. CDR3 residues: CASSRTDGAGRDATNEKLFF. The DNA for the CDR3 is TGCGCCAGCAGCCGGACGGATGGGGCAGGCAGGGATGCAACTAATGAAAAACTGTTTTTT.

Within the sample, this clone is hyperexpanded (1% or more). J is TRBJ2-1 and V is TRBV27; 8 bases align to TRBD2. In germline, CDR1 is MNHEY, CDR2 SMNVEV (reference sequence). This CDR3 contains 16 residues. With 3 bases clipped from V and 2 bases from J, the junction kept 6 bases outside the gene matches. The CDR3: CASSLVSGSPYNEQFF. In DNA, the CDR3 is TGTGCCAGCAGTTTGGTCAGCGGGAGTCCCTACAATGAGCAGTTCTTC.

The chain employs TRBV2 and TRBJ1-4; D is undetermined. CDR1 and CDR2 (germline): SNHLY, FYNNEI. The V end was cut by 9 bases, the J end by 3 bases, with 11 bases between. The CDR3 runs to 13 residues. The chain's CDR3 is CASNWAPNEKLFF. In DNA, the CDR3 is TGTGCCAGTAACTGGGCGCCTAATGAAAAACTGTTTTTT.

This rearrangement joins TRBV19 to TRBJ1-1; D may be TRBD1 (5 bases). The CDR3 extends over 15 amino acids. Trimming stripped 5 bases from V and 2 bases from J, with 15 bases between. Looked up from germline, CDR1 is LNHDA and CDR2 is SQIVND (reference sequence). In DNA, the CDR3 is TGTGCCAGTAGTCCCCAGGGAAGGAGAAACACTGAAGCTTTCTTT. It is translated as CASSPQGRRNTEAFF.

This chain links TRBV4-1 with TRBJ1-2; 7 nucleotides align to TRBD1. The CDR3 is 16 residues long. Germline V lookup: CDR1 MGHRA, CDR2 YSYEKL. V shed 4 bases and J 2 bases; nucleotides not matched to a gene: 10. The CDR3 bases are TGCGCCAGCAGCCGAATTGGGCAGGGGGAAAACTATGGCTACACCTTC. Translation: CASSRIGQGENYGYTF.

The CDR3 DNA reads as TGTGCCAGCAGTTCCTGGGACAGGGGGAACACTGAAGCTTTCTTT. Translating gives CASSSWDRGNTEAFF. The chain is built from TRBV6-6 and TRBJ1-1; 10 positions match TRBD1. The ends lost 4 bases at V and 1 base at J; junction bases unmatched: 3. This CDR3 contains 15 residues. The germline gives CDR1 MNHNY, CDR2 SVGAGI (reference sequence).

The sample holds one count of this clone. The junction shows a germline mismatch at one end, possibly a read error. The V gene is TRBV28, the J gene TRBJ2-7, with TRBD2 identical over 11 bases. CDR3 length equals 16 residues. The germline gives CDR1 MDHEN, CDR2 SYDVKM. CDR3 loop: CASSLWGTSGSYEQYF. For the CDR3, the DNA is TGTGCCAGCAGTCTATGGGGGACTAGCGGTTCCTACGAGCAGTACTTC.

V and J are TRBV24-1 and TRBJ1-2; D is ambiguous. The V gene lost 11 bases and the J gene lost 6 bases, with 6 bases spanning the gap. CDR3 length: 9 residues. Germline-derived CDR1 and CDR2 are KGHDR and SFDVKD. The chain's CDR3 is CANPDGYTF. CDR3 coding DNA: TGTGCCAATCCTGATGGCTACACCTTC.

The chain uses TRBV2 and TRBJ2-6; no clear D. Germline CDR1 is SNHLY and CDR2 is FYNNEI. The CDR3 is 14 residues long. Between the trimmed V and J ends, which lost 8 bases and 4 bases, there was a span of 12 bases. This CDR3 reads CASQIQVGANVLTF. The CDR3 coding sequence is TGTGCCAGCCAGATCCAAGTGGGGGCCAACGTCCTGACTTTC.

The chain employs TRBV5-1 and TRBJ2-3; 10 bases fit TRBD2. Germline CDR1 is SGHRS and CDR2 is YFSETQ. The V gene end was trimmed by 1 base and the J gene end by 4 bases; junction bases not matched to a gene: 12. This CDR3 has 18 residues. The CDR3 DNA reads TGCGCCAGCAGCTTGTTGTCTAGCGGGAGTCGTTATCCAGATACGCAGTATTTT. Translating it yields CASSLLSSGSRYPDTQYF.

The CDR3 region has the DNA TGTGCCAGCAGTGGGATCCCGGGGGAGCAGTACTTC. The encoded protein is CASSGIPGEQYF. The chain joins TRBV12-3 or TRBV12-4 to TRBJ2-7; TRBD2 is a possible D gene (5 bases). V shed 5 bases and J shed 7 bases, with 12 bases lying between them. CDR3 length: 12 residues.

The V and J genes are TRBV5-1 and TRBJ1-2; D is uncertain. The length of the CDR3 is 14 residues. Trimming removed 0 bases from V and 8 bases from J, with 14 bases in between. Germline V gene lookup returns CDR1 SGHRS and CDR2 YFSETQ. Here the CDR3 reads CASSLGPSLEGYTF. The DNA of the CDR3 is TGCGCCAGCAGCTTGGGGCCCTCATTGGAGGGCTACACCTTC.

This chain joins TRBV24-1 and TRBJ1-1; possible D gene TRBD1, 6 bases. The CDR3 extends over 14 amino acids. V was pared by 5 bases and J by 5 bases, with 14 bases between. Per germline, CDR1 KGHDR and CDR2 SFDVKD. CDR3 loop: CATSGGGFGTEAFF. The DNA for the CDR3 is TGTGCCACCAGTGGAGGGGGTTTTGGGACTGAAGCTTTCTTT.